This T cell receptor beta chain was sequenced for a study of cytomegalovirus exposure and HLA in healthy donors. Study information: Of all 400 or so donors who were genotyped, about 84% belonged to the Caucasian-associated ancestry cluster. Study-level findings and limits: In vitro checks showed that a few CMV-associated chains really do target CMV antigens.

Points on this clone: Its antigen is unknown.

This CDR3 is built from 20 residues. Losses at the gene ends were 6 bases for V and 5 bases for J; bases not matched to a gene: 19. Germline assignment: CDR1 SGHVT and CDR2 SQSDAQ. Primers included in the PCR were 60 Vbeta and 13 Jbeta primers. Measured with immunoSEQ multiplex PCR; TCRdb has only the in-frame clones, and not every one. The table records under 150,000 clones, 79% of them present only once. The chain combines TRBV7-4 with TRBJ1-6; 10 bases match TRBD1. This receptor was identified in a male donor in good health and CMV-seronegative. The specimen was PBMCs. DNA of the CDR3: TGTGCCAGCAGACCTGACAGGGGGCGAGGGACAACTTGGCATAATTCACCCCTCCACTTT. It codes for CASRPDRGRGTTWHNSPLHF.